The 21 T cell receptor beta chains given below trace back to one sample, sequenced in a study of blood T cell repertoires in COVID-19. The table came from immunoSEQ multiplex PCR; TCRdb's copy has only in-frame clones and leaves some out. The sample contains about 270,000 clones, roughly 87% of which appear only once. The material sequenced was peripheral blood. These receptors all come from a human donor in a cohort sampled during active COVID-19.

V is TRBV7-9 and J is TRBJ1-5, with 9 bases that match TRBD1. The J segment lost 6 bases and the V segment lost 5 bases, leaving 11 bases of the junction unmatched. Looked up from germline, CDR1 is SEHNR and CDR2 is FQNEAQ (reference sequence). This CDR3 contains 16 residues. Written as DNA, the CDR3 is TGTGCCAGCAGCCCCGAAGCGGGACAGGGAATTCAGCCCCAGCATTTT. Its protein product is CASSPEAGQGIQPQHF.

The V gene is TRBV12-3 or TRBV12-4, the J gene TRBJ2-3; TRBD2 might be the D (6 bases). This CDR3 has 13 residues. Trimming pared 6 bases from V and 1 base from J, leaving 8 bases between. The CDR3 region has the DNA TGTGCCAGCAGGCCTAGCGGCACAGATACGCAGTATTTT. This codes for CASRPSGTDTQYF.

A single count supports this clone. The V gene is TRBV20-1, the J gene TRBJ2-3, with TRBD2 as a possible D gene (6 bases). The ends were cut back, 3 bases at V and 4 bases at J, with 17 bases in the middle. Germline V lookup: CDR1 DFQATT, CDR2 SNEGSKA (reference sequence). The CDR3 consists of 15 residues. The CDR3 sequence is CSASHGGARADTQYF. As DNA, the CDR3 is TGCAGTGCTAGTCACGGAGGGGCCAGGGCAGATACGCAGTATTTT.

The chain combines TRBV28 with TRBJ2-7; D unclear. V was trimmed by 6 bases and J by 2 bases, leaving 8 bases between them. Germline V gives CDR1 MDHEN, CDR2 SYDVKM. CDR3 size: 12 residues. CDR3 sequence reads: CASSFTPYEQYF. Written as DNA, the CDR3 is TGTGCCAGCAGCTTTACACCCTACGAGCAGTACTTC.

The rearrangement uses TRBV6-6 and TRBJ2-1, with D unresolved. The CDR3 contains 15 residues. Germline V lookup: CDR1 MNHNY, CDR2 SVGAGI (reference sequence). The germline V and J ends were trimmed by 5 bases and 11 bases, with 22 bases remaining between them. The CDR3 region is CASSPSGEMGRKQFF. CDR3 nucleotide sequence: TGTGCCAGCAGTCCCTCCGGAGAAATGGGTAGAAAGCAGTTCTTC.

The chain combines TRBV28 with TRBJ1-3; maybe TRBD1 (5 bases). The V gene lost 5 bases and the J gene lost 2 bases, with 13 bases spanning the gap. Germline V gene lookup returns CDR1 MDHEN and CDR2 SYDVKM. The CDR3 runs to 15 residues. CDR3: CASSLQGGTGNTIYF. CDR3 DNA sequence: TGTGCCAGCAGTCTGCAGGGTGGAACTGGAAACACCATATATTTT. The complete variable domain, with remaining parts taken from reference TRBV28 and TRBJ1-3, reads DVKVTQSSRYLVKRTGEKVFLECVQDMDHENMFWYRQDPGLGLRLIYFSYDVKMKEKGDIPEGYSVSREKKERFSLILESASTNQTSMYLCASSLQGGTGNTIYFGEGSWLTVV.

The DNA of the CDR3 is TGTGCCAGCAGTTTCGAGGGCCCCGGGGGAGGCCAAGAGACCCAGTACTTC. It specifies CASSFEGPGGGQETQYF. The chain links TRBV27 to TRBJ2-5; TRBD2 is a possible D gene (6 bases). Deletions cut 3 bases from V and 1 base from J, with 18 bases between. CDR1 is MNHEY, CDR2 SMNVEV, per germline (reference sequence). CDR3 size: 17 residues.

The chain recombines TRBV20-1 with TRBJ2-7; 14 bases agree with TRBD2. The CDR3 extends over 14 amino acids. Unmatched junction bases numbered 1, after V lost 3 bases and J lost 3 bases. The germline V gene encodes CDR1 DFQATT and CDR2 SNEGSKA (reference sequence). The CDR3 here is CSASGLAGGYEQYF. CDR3 bases: TGCAGTGCTAGTGGACTAGCGGGAGGCTACGAGCAGTACTTC.

This sequence joins TRBV12-3 or TRBV12-4 and TRBJ2-2; no reliable D call. The CDR3 contains 13 residues. The V and J ends lost 10 bases and 0 bases respectively, with 9 bases between them. Here the CDR3 DNA reads TGTGCCATTACGGTCACGAACACCGGGGAGCTGTTTTTT. It yields the protein CAITVTNTGELFF.

CDR3 nucleotide sequence: TGTGCCAGCAGGACTAGCGGGGGAGGCTGGACCGGGGAGCTGTTTTTT. Translation gives CASRTSGGGWTGELFF. J is TRBJ2-2 and V is TRBV27, with 12 positions matching TRBD2. CDR3 size: 16 residues. The V and J ends lost 6 bases and 5 bases, in that order; junction bases with no gene match: 7. CDR1 and CDR2 from the germline V gene are MNHEY and SMNVEV (reference sequence).

The chain is built from TRBV3-1 (or the pseudogene TRBV3-2) and TRBJ1-3; D not certain. The germline V and J ends were trimmed by 8 bases and 0 bases, with 11 bases remaining between them. The germline CDR1 and CDR2 sequences are LGHDT and YNNKEL (reference sequence). The CDR3 runs to 14 residues. CDR3: CASSQAISGNTIYF. The CDR3 nucleotides are TGTGCCAGCTCTCAGGCGATCTCTGGAAACACCATATATTTT.

This CDR3 is CASSYSGGQVNNEQFF. The CDR3 DNA reads as TGTGCCAGCAGTTACTCGGGGGGACAGGTAAACAATGAGCAGTTCTTC. The rearrangement uses TRBV6-6 and TRBJ2-1; 8 bases fit TRBD1. The ends lost 0 bases at V and 5 bases at J; junction bases unmatched: 6. Per germline, CDR1 MNHNY and CDR2 SVGAGI (reference sequence). This CDR3 is 16 amino acids long.

This rearrangement joins TRBV30 to TRBJ2-5; 9 nucleotides align to TRBD1. There are 14 residues in the CDR3. Germline lookup yields CDR1 GTSNPN and CDR2 SVGIG (reference sequence). V lost 0 bases and J lost 5; bases outside the gene matches: 4. In DNA, the CDR3 is TGTGCCTGGAGTGTAGGACAGGGGAAGGAGACCCAGTACTTC. Protein sequence: CAWSVGQGKETQYF.

The chain joins TRBV11-2 to TRBJ2-7; 8 bases fit TRBD2. The ends lost 6 bases at V and 2 bases at J; junction bases unmatched: 9. The CDR3 is 15 residues long. The germline gives CDR1 SGHAT, CDR2 FQNNGV. CDR3 bases: TGTGCCAGCAGGCGGATAACTAGCGGAACCTACGAGCAGTACTTC. It encodes CASRRITSGTYEQYF.

The chain has TRBV11-2 and TRBJ2-1; 14 bases fit TRBD2. The CDR3 length is 18 residues. Germline V gene sequence: CDR1 SGHAT, CDR2 FQNNGV. With V trimmed by 1 base and J by 8 bases, 10 bases remained unmatched. In DNA, the CDR3 is TGTGCCAGCAGCTTAGGTTGGGGGACTAGCGGGAGTCAGGATGAGCAGTTCTTC. The encoded protein is CASSLGWGTSGSQDEQFF.

The chain combines TRBV21-1 with TRBJ2-7; TRBD1 is the table's D call, not checked against the DNA. TRBV21-1 is shown as a pseudogene. The CDR3 spans 13 residues. The CDR3 protein is CAGRRGVPYEQYF. As DNA, the CDR3 is TGTGCCGGCCGAAGGGGTGTACCTTACGAGCAGTACTTC.

The chain uses TRBV28 and TRBJ1-1, with 8 positions matching TRBD1. V dropped 5 bases and J dropped 11; count of bases not matched to a gene: 7. Per the germline V gene, CDR1 is MDHEN and CDR2 is SYDVKM. There are 12 residues in the CDR3. DNA for the CDR3: TGTGCCAGCAGTCGTCCGACAGGGGATGCTTTCTTT. The encoded protein is CASSRPTGDAFF. Drawing the rest from reference TRBV28 and TRBJ1-1, the complete variable domain is DVKVTQSSRYLVKRTGEKVFLECVQDMDHENMFWYRQDPGLGLRLIYFSYDVKMKEKGDIPEGYSVSREKKERFSLILESASTNQTSMYLCASSRPTGDAFFGQGTRLTVV.

The J gene is TRBJ1-5, the V gene TRBV19; no firm D call. The CDR3 length is 15 residues. The germline V and J ends were trimmed by 7 bases and 0 bases, with 13 bases remaining between them. Germline V lookup: CDR1 LNHDA, CDR2 SQIVND (reference sequence). The CDR3 DNA sequence: TGTGCCAGTACCCCCCTGGCAGGTAGCAATCAGCCCCAGCATTTT. Its translation: CASTPLAGSNQPQHF.

The chain joins TRBV29-1 to TRBJ1-2, with D uncertain. Germline assignment: CDR1 SQVTM and CDR2 ANQGSEA. The CDR3 is 12 amino acids. Trimming took off 7 bases at V and 8 bases at J, with 17 bases between the two ends. The CDR3 bases are TGCAGCGCCCCCCACCGGGATCGGGGCTACACCTTC. Translating gives CSAPHRDRGYTF.

The J gene is TRBJ2-3, the V gene TRBV10-3, with 8 bases that match TRBD2. The junction had 1 base not matched to a gene; V was cut back by 2 bases and J by 3 bases. Germline V CDR1 and CDR2: ENHRY, SYGVKD. CDR3 length: 14 amino acids. CDR3 residues: CAISETSGTDTQYF. The DNA for the CDR3 is TGTGCCATCAGTGAGACTAGCGGTACAGATACGCAGTATTTT.

J is TRBJ1-1 and V is TRBV6-5, with 7 nucleotides matching TRBD1. The CDR3 sequence is 14 residues long. The germline V gene has CDR1 MNHEY and CDR2 SVGAGI. Trimming removed 6 bases from V and 5 bases from J; junction bases left unmatched: 9. In DNA form, the CDR3 reads TGTGCCAGCAGCAACAGGGGAAGGGGAACTGAAGCTTTCTTT. Its translation is CASSNRGRGTEAFF.